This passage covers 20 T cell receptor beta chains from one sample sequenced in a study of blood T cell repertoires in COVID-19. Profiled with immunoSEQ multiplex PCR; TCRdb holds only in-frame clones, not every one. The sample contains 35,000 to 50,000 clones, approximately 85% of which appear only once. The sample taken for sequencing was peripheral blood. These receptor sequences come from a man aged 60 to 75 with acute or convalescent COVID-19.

The CDR3 is CASSQEVGAGGDTGELFF. The DNA for the CDR3 is TGCGCCAGCAGCCAAGAAGTAGGAGCGGGGGGGGACACCGGGGAGCTGTTTTTT. The chain uses TRBV4-3 and TRBJ2-2; 10 bases align to TRBD2. Trimming at V came to 0 bases and at J to 3 bases, leaving 7 bases not matched to a gene. Germline CDR1 reads LGHNA; CDR2 reads YSLEER. The CDR3 contains 18 residues.

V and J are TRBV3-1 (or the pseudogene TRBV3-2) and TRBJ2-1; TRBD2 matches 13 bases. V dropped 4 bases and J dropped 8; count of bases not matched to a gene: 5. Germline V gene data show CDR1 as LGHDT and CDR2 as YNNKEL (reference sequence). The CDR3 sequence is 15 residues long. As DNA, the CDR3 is TGTGCCAGCAGCCTTACTAGCGGGGGGGCCGATGAGCAGTTCTTC. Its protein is CASSLTSGGADEQFF.

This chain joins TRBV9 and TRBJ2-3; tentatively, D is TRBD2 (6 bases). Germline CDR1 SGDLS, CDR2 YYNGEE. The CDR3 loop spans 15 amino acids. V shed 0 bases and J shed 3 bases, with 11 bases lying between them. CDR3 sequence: CASSVDLALTDTQYF. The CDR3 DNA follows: TGTGCCAGCAGCGTAGATCTAGCGTTGACAGATACGCAGTATTTT.

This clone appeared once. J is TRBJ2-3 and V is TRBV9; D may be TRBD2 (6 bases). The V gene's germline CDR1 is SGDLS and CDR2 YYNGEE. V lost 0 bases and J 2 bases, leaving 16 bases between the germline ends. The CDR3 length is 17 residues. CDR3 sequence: CASSVGGGGVPTDTQYF. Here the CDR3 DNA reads TGTGCCAGCAGCGTAGGGGGAGGAGGGGTCCCCACAGATACGCAGTATTTT.

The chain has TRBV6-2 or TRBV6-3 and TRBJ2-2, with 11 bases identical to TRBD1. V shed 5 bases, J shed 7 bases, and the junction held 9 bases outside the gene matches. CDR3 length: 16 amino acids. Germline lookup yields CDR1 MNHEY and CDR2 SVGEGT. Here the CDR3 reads CASSHGQGALNGELFF. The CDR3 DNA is TGTGCCAGCAGTCACGGACAGGGGGCGCTGAACGGGGAGCTGTTTTTT.

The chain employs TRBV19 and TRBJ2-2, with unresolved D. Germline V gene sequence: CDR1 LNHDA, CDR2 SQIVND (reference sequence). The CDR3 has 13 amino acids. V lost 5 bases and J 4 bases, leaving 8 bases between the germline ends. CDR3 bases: TGTGCCAGTAGTCCCATTAGCACCGGGGAGCTGTTTTTT. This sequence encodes CASSPISTGELFF.

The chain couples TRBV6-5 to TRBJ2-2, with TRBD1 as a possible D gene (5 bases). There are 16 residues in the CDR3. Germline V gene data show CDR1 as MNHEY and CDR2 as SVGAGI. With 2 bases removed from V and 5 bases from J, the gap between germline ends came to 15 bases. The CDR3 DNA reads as TGTGCCAGCAGTTACCAACCCAACGACAGAACCGGGGAGCTGTTTTTT. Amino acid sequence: CASSYQPNDRTGELFF.

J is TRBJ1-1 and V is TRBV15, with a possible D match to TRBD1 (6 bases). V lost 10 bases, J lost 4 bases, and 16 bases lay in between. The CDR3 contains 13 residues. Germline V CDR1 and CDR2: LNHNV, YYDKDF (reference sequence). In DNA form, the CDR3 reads TGTGCCATCTCGAAAGGCAGGGGCACTGAAGCTTTCTTT. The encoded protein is CAISKGRGTEAFF.

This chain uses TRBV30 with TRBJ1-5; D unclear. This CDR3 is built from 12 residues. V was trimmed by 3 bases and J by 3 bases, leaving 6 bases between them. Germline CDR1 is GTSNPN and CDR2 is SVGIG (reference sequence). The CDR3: CAWRRPNQPQHF. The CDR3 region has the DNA TGTGCCTGGAGGAGGCCCAATCAGCCCCAGCATTTT.

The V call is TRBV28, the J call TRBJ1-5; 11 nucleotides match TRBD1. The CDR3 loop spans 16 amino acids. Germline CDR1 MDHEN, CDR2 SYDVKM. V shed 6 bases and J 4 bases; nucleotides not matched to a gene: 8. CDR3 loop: CASSLRTGGFNQPQHF. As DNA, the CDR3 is TGTGCCAGCAGCCTACGGACAGGGGGCTTTAATCAGCCCCAGCATTTT. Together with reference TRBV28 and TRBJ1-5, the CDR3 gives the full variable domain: DVKVTQSSRYLVKRTGEKVFLECVQDMDHENMFWYRQDPGLGLRLIYFSYDVKMKEKGDIPEGYSVSREKKERFSLILESASTNQTSMYLCASSLRTGGFNQPQHFGDGTRLSIL.

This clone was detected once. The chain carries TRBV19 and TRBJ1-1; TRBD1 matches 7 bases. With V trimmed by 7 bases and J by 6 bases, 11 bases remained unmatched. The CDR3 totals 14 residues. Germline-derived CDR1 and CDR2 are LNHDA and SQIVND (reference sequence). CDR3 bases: TGTGCCAGTACCCCGGACAGGATAACCCCTGAAGCTTTCTTT. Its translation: CASTPDRITPEAFF.

CDR3 sequence: CASSVAPTETQYF. The CDR3 DNA reads TGTGCCAGCAGTGTTGCACCTACGGAGACCCAGTACTTC. This rearrangement joins TRBV6-4 to TRBJ2-5; D is uncertain. Between the trimmed V and J ends, which lost 4 bases and 5 bases, there was a span of 11 bases. This CDR3 has 13 residues. The germline CDR1 and CDR2 sequences are MRHNA and SNTAGT.

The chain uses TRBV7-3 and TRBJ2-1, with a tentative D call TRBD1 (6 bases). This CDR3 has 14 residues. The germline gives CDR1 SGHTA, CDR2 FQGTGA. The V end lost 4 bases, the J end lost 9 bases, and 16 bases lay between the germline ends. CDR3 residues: CASSYGGFGGEQFF. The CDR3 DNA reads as TGTGCCAGCAGCTATGGGGGCTTTGGCGGTGAGCAGTTCTTC.

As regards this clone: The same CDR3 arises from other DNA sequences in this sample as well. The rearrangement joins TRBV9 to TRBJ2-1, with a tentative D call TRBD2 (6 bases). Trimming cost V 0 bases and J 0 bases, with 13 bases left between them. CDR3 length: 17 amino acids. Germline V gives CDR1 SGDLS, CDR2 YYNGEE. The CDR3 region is CASSVEGGPSSYNEQFF. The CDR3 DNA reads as TGTGCCAGCAGCGTAGAGGGAGGACCGAGCTCCTACAATGAGCAGTTCTTC.

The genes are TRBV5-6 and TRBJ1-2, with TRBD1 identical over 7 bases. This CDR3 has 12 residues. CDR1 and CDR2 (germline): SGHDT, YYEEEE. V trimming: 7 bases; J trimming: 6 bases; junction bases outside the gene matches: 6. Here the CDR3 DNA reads TGTGCCAGCGTAGGAGGGGGCAATGGCTACACCTTC. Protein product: CASVGGGNGYTF.

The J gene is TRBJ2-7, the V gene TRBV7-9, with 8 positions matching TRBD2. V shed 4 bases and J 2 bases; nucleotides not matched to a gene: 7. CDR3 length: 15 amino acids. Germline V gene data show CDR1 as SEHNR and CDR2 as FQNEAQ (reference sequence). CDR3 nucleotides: TGTGCCAGCAGCTCCACTAGCGGATTTACCTACGAGCAGTACTTC. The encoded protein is CASSSTSGFTYEQYF.

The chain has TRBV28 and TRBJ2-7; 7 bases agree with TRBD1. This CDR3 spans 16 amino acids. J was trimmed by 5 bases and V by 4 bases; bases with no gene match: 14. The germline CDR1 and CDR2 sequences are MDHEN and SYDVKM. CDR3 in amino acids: CASSSNPGTVKNEQYF. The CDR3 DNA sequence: TGTGCCAGCAGTTCAAACCCCGGGACAGTTAAGAACGAGCAGTACTTC.

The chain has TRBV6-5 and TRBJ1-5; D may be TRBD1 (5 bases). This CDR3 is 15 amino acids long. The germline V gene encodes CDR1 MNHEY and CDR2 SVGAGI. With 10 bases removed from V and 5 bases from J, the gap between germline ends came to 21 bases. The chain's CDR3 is CAIQLSGRDDQPQHF. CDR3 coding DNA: TGTGCCATCCAGCTGTCGGGCAGGGATGATCAGCCCCAGCATTTT.

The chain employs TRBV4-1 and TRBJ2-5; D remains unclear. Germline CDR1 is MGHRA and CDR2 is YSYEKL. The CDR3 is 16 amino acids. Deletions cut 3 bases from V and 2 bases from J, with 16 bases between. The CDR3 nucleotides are TGCGCCAGCAGCCACTTAACCCTGGGCAAACAAGAGACCCAGTACTTC. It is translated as CASSHLTLGKQETQYF.

This chain's CDR3 is CASQGQRSGGYTF. The CDR3 nucleotides read TGTGCCAGCCAAGGACAGCGGTCGGGAGGCTACACCTTC. This sequence joins TRBV28 and TRBJ1-2, with a tentative D call TRBD1 (6 bases). CDR3 length: 13 amino acids. Germline assignment: CDR1 MDHEN and CDR2 SYDVKM. Trimming took 8 bases from V and 8 from J, leaving 18 bases between them.